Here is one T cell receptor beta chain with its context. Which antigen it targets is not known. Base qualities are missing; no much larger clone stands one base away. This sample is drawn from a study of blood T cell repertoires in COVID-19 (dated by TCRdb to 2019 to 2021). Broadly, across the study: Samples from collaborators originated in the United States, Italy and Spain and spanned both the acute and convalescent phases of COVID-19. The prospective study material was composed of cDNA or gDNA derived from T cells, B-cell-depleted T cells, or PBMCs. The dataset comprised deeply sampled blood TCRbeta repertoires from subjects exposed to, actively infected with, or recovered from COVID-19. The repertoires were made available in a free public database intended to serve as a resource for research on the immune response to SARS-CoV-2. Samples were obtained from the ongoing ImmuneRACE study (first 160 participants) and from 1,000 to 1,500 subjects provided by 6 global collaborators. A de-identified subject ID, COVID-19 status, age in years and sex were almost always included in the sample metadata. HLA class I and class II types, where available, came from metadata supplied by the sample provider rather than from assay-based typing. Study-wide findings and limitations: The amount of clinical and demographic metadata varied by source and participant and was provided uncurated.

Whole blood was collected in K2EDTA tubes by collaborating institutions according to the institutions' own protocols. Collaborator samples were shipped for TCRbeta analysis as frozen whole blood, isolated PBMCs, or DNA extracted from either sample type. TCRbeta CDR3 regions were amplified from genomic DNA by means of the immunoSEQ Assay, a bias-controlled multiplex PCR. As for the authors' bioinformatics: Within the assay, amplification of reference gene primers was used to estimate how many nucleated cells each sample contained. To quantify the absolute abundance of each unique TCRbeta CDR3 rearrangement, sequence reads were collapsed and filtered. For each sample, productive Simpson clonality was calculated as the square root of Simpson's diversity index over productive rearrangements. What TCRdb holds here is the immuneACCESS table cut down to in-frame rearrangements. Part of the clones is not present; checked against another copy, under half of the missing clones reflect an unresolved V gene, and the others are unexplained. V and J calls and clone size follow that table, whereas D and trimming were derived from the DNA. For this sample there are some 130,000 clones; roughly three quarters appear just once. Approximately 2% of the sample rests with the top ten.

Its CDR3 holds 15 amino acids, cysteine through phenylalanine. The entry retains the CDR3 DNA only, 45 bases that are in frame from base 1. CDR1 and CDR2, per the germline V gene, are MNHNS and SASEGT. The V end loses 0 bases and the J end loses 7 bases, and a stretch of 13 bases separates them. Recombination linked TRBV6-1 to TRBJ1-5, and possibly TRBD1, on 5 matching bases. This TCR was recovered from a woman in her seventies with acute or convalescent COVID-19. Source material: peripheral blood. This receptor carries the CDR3 CASSEAGQGGQPQHF. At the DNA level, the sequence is TGTGCCAGCAGTGAAGCTGGGCAGGGCGGCCAGCCCCAGCATTTT.